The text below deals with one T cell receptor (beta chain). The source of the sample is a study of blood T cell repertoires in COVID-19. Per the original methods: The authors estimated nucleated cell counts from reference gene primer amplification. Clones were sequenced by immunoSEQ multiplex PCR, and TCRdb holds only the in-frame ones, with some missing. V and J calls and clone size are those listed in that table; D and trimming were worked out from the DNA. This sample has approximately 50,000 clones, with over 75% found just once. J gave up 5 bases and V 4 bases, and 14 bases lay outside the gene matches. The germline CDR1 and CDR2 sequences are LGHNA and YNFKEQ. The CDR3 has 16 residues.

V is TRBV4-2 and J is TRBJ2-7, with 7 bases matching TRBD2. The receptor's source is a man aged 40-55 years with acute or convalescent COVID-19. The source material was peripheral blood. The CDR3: CASSPRRGSGRDEQYF. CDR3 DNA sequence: TGTGCCAGCAGCCCCAGGCGCGGGAGTGGTCGGGACGAGCAGTACTTC.